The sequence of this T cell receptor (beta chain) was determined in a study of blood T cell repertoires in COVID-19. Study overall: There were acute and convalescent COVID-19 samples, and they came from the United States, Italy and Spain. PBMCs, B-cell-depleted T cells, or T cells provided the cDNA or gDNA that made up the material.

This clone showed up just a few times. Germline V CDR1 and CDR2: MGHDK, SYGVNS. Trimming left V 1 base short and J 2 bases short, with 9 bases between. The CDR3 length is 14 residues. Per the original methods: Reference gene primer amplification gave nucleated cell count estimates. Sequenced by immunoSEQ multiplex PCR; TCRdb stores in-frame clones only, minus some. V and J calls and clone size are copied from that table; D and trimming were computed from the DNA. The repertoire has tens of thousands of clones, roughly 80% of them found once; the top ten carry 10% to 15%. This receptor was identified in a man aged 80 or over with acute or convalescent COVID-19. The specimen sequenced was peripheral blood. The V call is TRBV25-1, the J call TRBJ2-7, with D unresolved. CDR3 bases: TGTGCCAGCAGTGAATCACAGAACGCCTACGAGCAGTACTTC. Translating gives CASSESQNAYEQYF.